This T cell receptor beta chain derives from a study of T cell changes during pregnancy in multiple sclerosis. Produced via immunoSEQ multiplex PCR; TCRdb's table is partial and in-frame only. The repertoire holds about 51,000 clones, around 92% seen once, with approximately 0.61% in the top ten. The V end lost 11 bases, the J end lost 7 bases, and 24 bases lay between the germline ends. This CDR3 region has 15 residues. The V gene's germline CDR1 is ENHRY and CDR2 SYGVKD. The TCR comes from a female donor with multiple sclerosis, enrolled in a pregnancy study. The material was CD4+ T cells from peripheral blood mononuclear cells, obtained in the third trimester of pregnancy. The chain uses TRBV10-3 and TRBJ2-1; D possibly corresponds to TRBD1 (5 bases). This CDR3 reads CAVALSQGARNEQFF. CDR3 coding DNA: TGTGCCGTCGCATTATCGCAGGGCGCCAGGAATGAGCAGTTCTTC.